This is a list of T cell receptor beta chains from one sample in a study of T cell repertoires in cytomegalovirus infection. Their recognized antigens are unknown. One entry per CDR3 protein results from TCRdb running MiXCR on the reads. Here the sample spans 830,000 or so distinct CDR3 sequences, about 33% being singletons. This sample comprised cultured CD8+ T cells from PBMCs, obtained from culture after CMV antigen stimulation. These receptors were collected from a human donor in good health (CMV status not recorded). Some clones in this sample may be carry-over from other donors' samples. The CDR3 runs from the conserved cysteine through the conserved F or W. Each record gives: V gene, J gene, clone size, D gene, CDR3 DNA, CDR3 protein. A D gene is named only where the DNA matches it firmly. Size values are once, few and many counts, or a class for expanded clones, and some rows have none.

V: TRBV7-9; J: TRBJ2-1; size: -; D: TRBD1; DNA: TGTGCCAGCAGCCGACAGGGAGTGTGGTTCTTC; CDR3: CASSRQGVWFF
V: TRBV27; J: TRBJ1-2; size: few; D: -; DNA: TGTGCCAGCTGCAGGGCACCCTTCTATGGCTACACCTTC; CDR3: CASCRAPFYGYTF
V: TRBV2; J: TRBJ1-1; size: -; D: -; DNA: TGTGCCAGCAGTGAAGCATACATGAACACTGAAGCTTTCTTT; CDR3: CASSEAYMNTEAFF
V: TRBV6-2/TRBV6-3; J: TRBJ1-6; size: -; D: -; DNA: TGTGCCAGCAGTTTCCAGGTATCGGATTCACCCCTCCACTTT; CDR3: CASSFQVSDSPLHF
V: TRBV7-6; J: TRBJ2-2; size: few; D: TRBD1; DNA: TGTGCCAGCAGCGACCTCGGACAGGGCGGGAACACCGGGGAGCTGTTTTTT; CDR3: CASSDLGQGGNTGELFF
V: TRBV29-1; J: TRBJ1-2; size: -; D: -; DNA: TGCAGCGTTGTCAGACCAGACTATGGCTACACCTTC; CDR3: CSVVRPDYGYTF
V: TRBV7-9; J: TRBJ2-7; size: few; D: -; DNA: TGTGCCAGCAGCTTAGTGACGGCCGGGGGTTTCGAGCAGTACTTC; CDR3: CASSLVTAGGFEQYF
V: TRBV27; J: TRBJ1-2; size: -; D: -; DNA: TGTGCCAGCAGTTCATTAGGGGGGTACTATGGCTACACCTTC; CDR3: CASSSLGGYYGYTF
V: TRBV10-3; J: TRBJ2-2; size: -; D: TRBD1; DNA: TGTGCCATCAGTGACCTGCGGGACAGGGAGATCCCCGGGGAGCTGTTTTTT; CDR3: CAISDLRDREIPGELFF
V: TRBV2; J: TRBJ2-7; size: -; D: -; DNA: TGTGCCAGCATGGGCCGCCTAGACGAGCAGTACTTC; CDR3: CASMGRLDEQYF
V: TRBV15; J: TRBJ2-2; size: -; D: -; DNA: TGTGCCACCAGGGGGCGAGTCACCGGGGAGCTGTTTTTT; CDR3: CATRGRVTGELFF
V: TRBV28; J: TRBJ2-1; size: once; D: -; DNA: TGTGCCAGCAGTTTTCCCCAACCGGACCCAGGGTATGAGCAGTTCTTC; CDR3: CASSFPQPDPGYEQFF
V: TRBV6-6; J: TRBJ1-6; size: few; D: -; DNA: TGTGCCAGCAGTTTACATCCGGATAATTCACCCCTCCACTTT; CDR3: CASSLHPDNSPLHF
V: TRBV10-3; J: TRBJ2-5; size: many; D: -; DNA: TGTGCCATCAGTCACCGGACAGATAAGGAAGAGACCCAGTACTTC; CDR3: CAISHRTDKEETQYF
V: TRBV27; J: TRBJ2-1; size: -; D: TRBD1; DNA: TGTGCCAGCACCCCCTTCAGGACAGGGGGCAATGAGCAGTTCTTC; CDR3: CASTPFRTGGNEQFF
V: TRBV25-1; J: TRBJ2-4; size: many; D: -; DNA: TGTGCCAGCAGTGATCCGGACAGGGACTATCCCAAAAACATTCAGTACTTC; CDR3: CASSDPDRDYPKNIQYF
V: TRBV19; J: TRBJ1-1; size: many; D: -; DNA: TGTGCCAGTAGTATTAGTGCGAACACTGAAGCTTTCTTT; CDR3: CASSISANTEAFF
V: TRBV7-9; J: TRBJ1-6; size: few; D: -; DNA: TGTGCCAGCAGCCCGGACAGAAGTAATTCACCCCTCCACTTT; CDR3: CASSPDRSNSPLHF
V: TRBV7-6; J: TRBJ2-1; size: few; D: TRBD1; DNA: TGTGCCAGCAGCTTAGGGACAGGGGTCGAGCAGTTCTTC; CDR3: CASSLGTGVEQFF
V: TRBV6-2/TRBV6-3; J: TRBJ2-1; size: -; D: -; DNA: TGTGCCAGCAGTAGGCCCCAAGGGTACGAGGATGAGCAGTTCTTC; CDR3: CASSRPQGYEDEQFF
V: TRBV12-5; J: TRBJ1-1; size: -; D: -; DNA: TGTGCTAGTGGTTGGCAGACAGAGCGGGACATGAACACTGAAGCTTTCTTT; CDR3: CASGWQTERDMNTEAFF
V: TRBV2; J: TRBJ2-4; size: many; D: TRBD1; DNA: TGTGCCAGCAGAGGGACAGGGGGCGCGGGAAACATTCAGTACTTC; CDR3: CASRGTGGAGNIQYF
V: TRBV6-5; J: TRBJ1-5; size: many; D: -; DNA: TGTGCCAGCAGTTACAAAGGTTTTCAGCCCCAGCATTTT; CDR3: CASSYKGFQPQHF
V: TRBV6-1; J: TRBJ1-4; size: few; D: -; DNA: TGTGCCAGCAGACCCAGACAGTTTAGGGAAAAACTGTTTTTT; CDR3: CASRPRQFREKLFF
V: TRBV19; J: TRBJ1-2; size: -; D: -; DNA: TGTGCCAGTAGTATCGGGCCGCCGGATGGCTACACCTTC; CDR3: CASSIGPPDGYTF
V: TRBV4-3; J: TRBJ1-1; size: many; D: -; DNA: TGCGCCAGCAGCCAAGGGAGGGATATGAACACTGAAGCTTTCTTT; CDR3: CASSQGRDMNTEAFF
V: TRBV6-6; J: TRBJ2-1; size: -; D: -; DNA: TGTGCCAGCAGTCGGGAACTACATTCCCCCCCTAATGAGCAGTTCTTC; CDR3: CASSRELHSPPNEQFF
V: TRBV9; J: TRBJ2-5; size: -; D: -; DNA: TGTGCCAGCAGCGTAGCTGGGCAGGGGGGAGAGACCCAGTACTTC; CDR3: CASSVAGQGGETQYF
V: TRBV7-6; J: TRBJ2-3; size: -; D: -; DNA: TGTGCCAGCAGCTTAGTATCCGGGGTTGATACGCAGTATTTT; CDR3: CASSLVSGVDTQYF